This section outlines one T cell receptor beta chain sequence together with its context. The antigen is unknown. The data originate from a study of shared clonotypes between healthy human individuals. As for the study in general: CD4 naive and memory got three plates each, CD8 naive two, CD8 memory one. The study, taken as a whole, reports: Enrolling few donors narrowed the genetic and exposure-history diversity that was represented.

Genomic DNA of each subset was evenly split across several immunoSEQ plates. The repertoire was sequenced with immunoSEQ multiplex PCR; TCRdb's copy has only in-frame clones and lacks some. The sample contains more than 2 million clones, roughly 94% of which appear only once. V was shortened by 0 bases and J by 8 bases, with 8 bases between the two germline ends. CDR1 and CDR2 (germline): SGHNT, YYREEE (reference sequence). The CDR3 is made up of 12 amino acids. This receptor was obtained from a man between 18 and 35 years old in good health. The V and J genes are TRBV5-4 and TRBJ1-2; D unresolved. Sequenced material: naive CD4+ T cells sorted from blood. As to subset: CD45RA+ positively selected. CDR3 loop: CASSLGGWGYTF. For the CDR3, the DNA is TGTGCCAGCAGCTTGGGAGGGTGGGGCTACACCTTC.